This is a list of T cell receptor beta chains from one sample in a study of technical replicates of blood from several donors. Profiled with immunoSEQ multiplex PCR; TCRdb holds only in-frame clones, not every one. Of around 83,000 clones detected, 90% to 95% appear once; the ten largest clones hold about 0.23%. Sequencing input: T cells isolated from PBMCs. The receptors were gathered from a human donor in good health. CDR3s include the opening cysteine and the closing phenylalanine or tryptophan. The order of the fields is J gene, D gene, clone size, V gene, CDR3 protein, CDR3 DNA. A D gene is named only where the DNA matches it firmly. A clone size is listed for some rows: how often the clone was seen (once, few, many), or a class if it is expanded.

>TRBJ2-1|.|.|TRBV7-6
CASSSENSYNEQFF
TGTGCCAGCAGCAGCGAAAACTCCTACAATGAGCAGTTCTTC
>TRBJ2-4|.|.|TRBV29-1
CSVETGSTAKNIQYF
TGCAGCGTTGAAACTGGTAGTACGGCCAAAAACATTCAGTACTTC
>TRBJ2-1|.|once|TRBV15
CATSRDRIESEQFF
TGTGCCACCAGCAGAGATCGAATCGAGAGTGAGCAGTTCTTC
>TRBJ1-1|.|.|TRBV6-5
CASSGSVLNTEAFF
TGTGCCAGTTCAGGGTCCGTCTTGAACACTGAAGCTTTCTTT
>TRBJ2-1|TRBD1|once|TRBV29-1
CSVRGQEPANNEQFF
TGCAGCGTTAGGGGGCAGGAGCCAGCCAACAATGAGCAGTTCTTC
>TRBJ2-7|.|.|TRBV5-4
CASSLSERPEQYF
TGTGCCAGCAGCTTATCCGAGAGGCCCGAGCAGTACTTC
>TRBJ1-4|.|.|TRBV6-5
CASREAGTNEKLFF
TGTGCCAGCAGAGAAGCGGGGACTAATGAAAAACTGTTTTTT
>TRBJ2-1|.|.|TRBV11-2
CASSFYTRQVEQFF
TGTGCCAGCAGCTTTTACACTCGACAGGTTGAGCAGTTCTTC
>TRBJ2-1|.|once|TRBV6-5
CASSLFRVSNEQFF
TGTGCCAGCAGTTTGTTCAGGGTGTCGAATGAGCAGTTCTTC
>TRBJ1-4|.|.|TRBV5-1
CASSFDSTNEKLFF
TGCGCCAGCAGCTTTGACTCAACTAATGAAAAACTGTTTTTT
>TRBJ2-7|.|.|TRBV14
CASSQVNEQYF
TGTGCCAGCAGCCAAGTTAACGAGCAGTACTTC
>TRBJ1-2|.|.|TRBV18
CASSPPNSRTANYGYTF
TGTGCCAGCTCACCACCGAACAGCCGAACTGCTAACTATGGCTACACCTTC
>TRBJ1-2|.|.|TRBV30
CACLRVTAGGYTF
TGTGCCTGTTTGCGGGTCACGGCGGGTGGCTACACCTTC
>TRBJ1-1|TRBD1|once|TRBV19
CASSVSRTGGQTEAFF
TGTGCCAGTAGTGTATCTCGGACAGGAGGTCAAACTGAAGCTTTCTTT
>TRBJ2-7|TRBD1|.|TRBV6-1
CASSEALVRGPYEQYF
TGTGCCAGCAGTGAAGCCCTCGTCAGGGGGCCCTACGAGCAGTACTTC
>TRBJ2-7|TRBD2|.|TRBV18
CASSPPTSGRKGYEQYF
TGTGCCAGCTCACCACCCACGAGCGGGAGAAAGGGCTACGAGCAGTACTTC
>TRBJ2-1|.|.|TRBV4-1
CASSQAPPVGSRGFF
TGCGCCAGCAGCCAAGCCCCTCCCGTGGGCAGCCGGGGGTTCTTC
>TRBJ1-1|TRBD1|.|TRBV7-9
CASSSTRGLNTEAFF
TGTGCCAGCAGCTCGACTAGGGGGCTTAACACTGAAGCTTTCTTT
>TRBJ1-1|.|few|TRBV4-1
CASSQASSWSPRAEAFF
TGCGCCAGCAGCCAAGCTTCGAGCTGGTCACCCAGGGCTGAAGCTTTCTTT
>TRBJ2-2|.|.|TRBV28
CASSSSRTGVTGELFF
.
>TRBJ2-7|TRBD1|.|TRBV7-8
CASSQDRPEQYF
TGTGCCAGCAGCCAGGACAGGCCGGAGCAGTACTTC
>TRBJ2-7|TRBD2|once|TRBV9
CASSVAGGHYEQYF
TGTGCCAGCAGCGTAGCGGGGGGGCACTACGAGCAGTACTTC
>TRBJ1-5|TRBD1|once|TRBV2
CATTGQGDQPQHF
TGTGCCACTACTGGACAGGGCGATCAGCCCCAGCATTTT
>TRBJ1-3|.|.|TRBV6-1
CASSVPSSGNTIYF
TGTGCCAGCAGTGTACCCAGCTCTGGAAACACCATATATTTT
>TRBJ1-2|TRBD1|.|TRBV11-3
CASSFGTANYGYTF
TGTGCCAGCAGCTTCGGGACAGCTAACTATGGCTACACCTTC
>TRBJ1-1|.|.|TRBV5-1
CASSQAIGTDTEAFF
TGCGCCAGCAGCCAGGCCATAGGTACTGACACTGAAGCTTTCTTT
>TRBJ1-2|TRBD1|.|TRBV7-9
CASSRTGVSNYGYTF
TGTGCCAGCAGCCGTACAGGGGTGTCAAACTATGGCTACACCTTC
>TRBJ2-7|.|.|TRBV28
CASSSTRTTSYEQYF
TGTGCCAGCAGTTCAACTAGGACTACCTCCTACGAGCAGTACTTC
>TRBJ1-1|.|once|TRBV6-5
CASRRTVDTEAFF
TGTGCCAGCAGGAGGACAGTAGACACTGAAGCTTTCTTT
>TRBJ1-2|.|.|TRBV11-2
CASTTIGANYGYTF
TGTGCCAGCACAACTATAGGGGCTAACTATGGCTACACCTTC
>TRBJ2-7|TRBD2|.|TRBV5-5
CASSLLSGANLYEQYF
TGTGCCAGCAGCCTCTTAAGCGGGGCTAACCTTTACGAGCAGTACTTC
>TRBJ2-1|TRBD1|.|TRBV29-1
CSVRLEVRGNEQFF
TGCAGCGTCCGATTGGAGGTCAGGGGGAATGAGCAGTTCTTC